A selection of T cell receptor beta chains follows, all from one sample in a study of T-cell reconstitution after alpha-beta-depleted transplantation in children. TCRdb analysed the PCR reads with MiXCR anew, one entry per CDR3 protein. This sample has 610,000 or so distinct CDR3 sequences; roughly 30% occur once, and the top ten carry around a third. This specimen was PBMCs, taken before TCRalphabeta/CD19-depleted stem cell transplant. The source is a boy in the first two years of life with Wiskott-Aldrich syndrome, due to receive a stem cell transplant. The CDR3 runs from the conserved cysteine through the conserved F or W. D genes are given only for firm matches. Size is omitted from some rows. Given values are once, few, many or a class for expanded clones.

J	size	V	D	CDR3	DNA
TRBJ2-1	few	TRBV10-3	TRBD2	CAIRIAGGTEQFF	TGTGCCATCAGGATAGCGGGAGGTACCGAGCAGTTCTTC
TRBJ2-5	few	TRBV7-2	-	CASSLVGWEETQYF	TGTGCCAGCAGCTTAGTGGGTTGGGAAGAGACCCAGTACTTC
TRBJ2-1	-	TRBV5-6	-	CASSLDSRWRFVLSYNEQFF	TGTGCCAGCAGCTTGGACTCACGATGGCGCTTCGTCCTCTCCTACAATGAGCAGTTCTTC
TRBJ2-7	-	TRBV2	-	CGAGSYSYEQYF	TGTGGTGCGGGGTCATACTCCTACGAGCAGTACTTC
TRBJ1-1	-	TRBV4-2	TRBD1	CASSPHRGQGNTEAFF	TGTGCCAGCAGCCCCCATAGAGGACAGGGGAACACTGAAGCTTTCTTT
TRBJ2-3	-	TRBV6-1	-	CASSSGGGVTDTQYF	TGTGCCAGCAGTAGCGGAGGGGGTGTCACAGATACGCAGTATTTT
TRBJ2-6	few	TRBV4-2	-	CASIQDNQGTGANVLTF	TGTGCCAGCATCCAAGACAATCAGGGAACTGGGGCCAACGTCCTGACTTTC
TRBJ2-3	-	TRBV29-1	-	CSVEGGSDTQYF	TGCAGCGTTGAAGGAGGTAGCGATACGCAGTATTTT
TRBJ2-1	few	TRBV12-3/TRBV12-4	TRBD2	CASSFAGDSNEQFF	TGTGCCAGCAGTTTTGCGGGAGATTCGAATGAGCAGTTCTTC
TRBJ1-6	-	TRBV20-1	-	CSARDHPATTPLHF	TGCAGTGCTAGAGATCATCCAGCTACTACACCCCTCCACTTT
TRBJ2-7	-	TRBV20-1	TRBD2	CSARDASGRRYEQYF	TGCAGTGCTAGAGATGCCAGCGGGAGAAGGTACGAGCAGTACTTC
TRBJ1-2	many	TRBV7-9	-	CASSLDYGYTF	TGTGCCAGCAGCTTAGACTATGGCTACACCTTC
TRBJ2-1	few	TRBV24-1	TRBD1	CATSDFGDRGPNEQFF	TGTGCCACCAGTGATTTCGGGGACAGGGGGCCCAATGAGCAGTTCTTC
TRBJ2-5	few	TRBV20-1	-	CSARMGVQETQYF	TGCAGTGCTAGGATGGGCGTACAAGAGACCCAGTACTTC
TRBJ2-2	few	TRBV15	-	CATSRDGTSGELFF	TGTGCCACCAGCAGAGACGGGACTTCGGGGGAGCTGTTTTTT
TRBJ1-3	-	TRBV11-2	-	CASSLEGGIGNTIYF	TGTGCCAGCAGCTTGGAAGGGGGAATCGGAAACACCATATATTTT
TRBJ2-1	few	TRBV15	TRBD2	CATSRETWAGGWNEQFF	TGTGCCACCAGCAGAGAGACTTGGGCGGGAGGGTGGAATGAGCAGTTCTTC
TRBJ2-5	-	TRBV12-3/TRBV12-4	TRBD2	CASSFVDSGQETQYF	TGTGCCAGCAGTTTTGTGGATAGCGGGCAAGAGACCCAGTACTTC
TRBJ2-1	-	TRBV5-1	-	CASSLDRARDEQFF	TGCGCCAGCAGCTTGGACAGGGCAAGGGATGAGCAGTTCTTC
TRBJ1-6	few	TRBV27	-	CASSLFPLGDNSPLHF	TGTGCCAGCAGTTTATTTCCGCTTGGGGATAATTCACCCCTCCACTTT
TRBJ2-3	-	TRBV4-1	-	CASSQGATVGDTQYF	TGCGCCAGCAGCCAAGGCGCGACGGTGGGGGATACGCAGTATTTT
TRBJ2-5	few	TRBV28	-	CASGGDQETQYF	TGTGCCTCCGGCGGGGACCAAGAGACCCAGTACTTC
TRBJ1-1	-	TRBV20-1	-	CSARDSKGRGTEAFF	TGCAGTGCTAGAGATTCTAAGGGCCGGGGCACTGAAGCTTTCTTT
TRBJ1-1	few	TRBV18	TRBD1	CASSPPSTGPLNTEAFF	TGTGCCAGCTCACCACCGTCGACAGGGCCCCTGAACACTGAAGCTTTCTTT
TRBJ2-7	-	TRBV27	-	CASSPLGGGGSSYEQYF	TGTGCCAGCAGTCCACTAGGGGGTGGGGGAAGTTCCTACGAGCAGTACTTC
TRBJ2-1	-	TRBV19	TRBD1	CASSRIGQVYYNEQFF	TGTGCCAGTAGTAGAATTGGACAGGTCTACTACAATGAGCAGTTCTTC
TRBJ2-1	few	TRBV20-1	-	CSASTGAYNEQFF	TGCAGTGCTAGCACCGGGGCCTACAATGAGCAGTTCTTC